A selection of T cell receptor beta chains follows, all from one sample in a study of blood T cell repertoires in COVID-19. Sequencing used immunoSEQ multiplex PCR; TCRdb keeps in-frame clones, though not all of them. This sample has approximately 250,000 clones; around 80% occur once, and the top ten carry 2% to 2.5%. Sequencing used peripheral blood. The source of these receptors is a man aged 40-49 years who had recovered from COVID-19. Each CDR3 is given with its conserved first and last residue.

j_gene: TRBJ2-7; v_gene: TRBV5-4; CDR3aa: CASSLQGAYEQYF
j_gene: TRBJ2-5; v_gene: TRBV24-1; CDR3aa: CATSDLETQYF
j_gene: TRBJ2-5; v_gene: TRBV14; CDR3aa: CASSQVAAETQYF
j_gene: TRBJ1-1; v_gene: TRBV10-3; CDR3aa: CAISAGVNTEAFF
j_gene: TRBJ2-7; v_gene: TRBV12-3/TRBV12-4; CDR3aa: CASGQGGTYEQYF
j_gene: TRBJ2-7; v_gene: TRBV19; CDR3aa: CASSQTSSGLHEQYF
j_gene: TRBJ2-7; v_gene: TRBV30; CDR3aa: CAWSVRGGRGFEQYF
j_gene: TRBJ2-7; v_gene: TRBV18; CDR3aa: CASSPRRGPGLAGEYEQYF
j_gene: TRBJ2-1; v_gene: TRBV24-1; CDR3aa: CATSDSRASGYNEQFF
j_gene: TRBJ1-1; v_gene: TRBV28; CDR3aa: CASSPGGAGGTEAFF
j_gene: TRBJ2-2; v_gene: TRBV9; CDR3aa: CASSAAGGAGGELFF
j_gene: TRBJ2-1; v_gene: TRBV7-9; CDR3aa: CASSGGTGGYNEQFF
j_gene: TRBJ1-1; v_gene: TRBV5-1; CDR3aa: CASSLGTGDTEAFF
j_gene: TRBJ2-3; v_gene: TRBV6-5; CDR3aa: CASSRGTTGDTQYF
j_gene: TRBJ2-1; v_gene: TRBV3-1/TRBV3-2; CDR3aa: CASSQEISHGPGVQFF
j_gene: TRBJ2-3; v_gene: TRBV12-5; CDR3aa: CASGLETRRAVTDTQYF
j_gene: TRBJ1-6; v_gene: TRBV12-5; CDR3aa: CASGLETGSPLHF
j_gene: TRBJ1-5; v_gene: TRBV9; CDR3aa: CASSTGTGVQPQHF
j_gene: TRBJ2-1; v_gene: TRBV6-2/TRBV6-3; CDR3aa: CASSWQRGGPDEQFF
j_gene: TRBJ2-7; v_gene: TRBV11-3; CDR3aa: CASSHIAARGSEQYF
j_gene: TRBJ1-2; v_gene: TRBV3-1/TRBV3-2; CDR3aa: CASSQVRGYGYTF
j_gene: TRBJ2-2; v_gene: TRBV10-2; CDR3aa: CASSDPGTSGTGTGELFF
j_gene: TRBJ2-5; v_gene: TRBV30; CDR3aa: CAWSVMGGDGGETQYF